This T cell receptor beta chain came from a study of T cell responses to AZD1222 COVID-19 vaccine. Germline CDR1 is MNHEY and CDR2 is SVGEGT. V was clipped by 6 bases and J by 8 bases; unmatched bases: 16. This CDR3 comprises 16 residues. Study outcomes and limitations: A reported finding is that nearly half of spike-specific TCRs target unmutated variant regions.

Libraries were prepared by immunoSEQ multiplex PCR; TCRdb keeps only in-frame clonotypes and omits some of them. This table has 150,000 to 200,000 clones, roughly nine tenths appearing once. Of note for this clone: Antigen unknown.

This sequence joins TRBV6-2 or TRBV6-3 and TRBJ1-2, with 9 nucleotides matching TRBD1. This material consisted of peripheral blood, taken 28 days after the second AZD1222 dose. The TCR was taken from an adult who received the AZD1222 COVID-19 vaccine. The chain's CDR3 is CASSLITGGTLGGYTF. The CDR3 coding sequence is TGTGCCAGCAGCCTAATTACAGGGGGCACACTGGGCGGCTACACCTTC.